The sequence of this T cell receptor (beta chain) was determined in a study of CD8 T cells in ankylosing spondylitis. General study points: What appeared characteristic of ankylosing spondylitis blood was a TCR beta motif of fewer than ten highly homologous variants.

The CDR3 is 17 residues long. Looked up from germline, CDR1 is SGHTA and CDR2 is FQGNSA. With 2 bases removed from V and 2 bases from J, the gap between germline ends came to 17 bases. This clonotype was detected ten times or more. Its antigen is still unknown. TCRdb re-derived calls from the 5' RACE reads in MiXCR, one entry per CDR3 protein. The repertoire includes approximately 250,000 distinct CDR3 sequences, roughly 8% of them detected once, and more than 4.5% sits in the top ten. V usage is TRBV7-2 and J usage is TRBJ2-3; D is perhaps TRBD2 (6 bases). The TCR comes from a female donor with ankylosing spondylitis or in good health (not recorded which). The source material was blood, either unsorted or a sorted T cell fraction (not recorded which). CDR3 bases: TGTGCCAGCAGCTTATTTACCGGCGCTAGCGCCACAGATACGCAGTATTTT. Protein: CASSLFTGASATDTQYF.